The 15 T cell receptor beta chains below come from one sample, sequenced in a study of blood T cell repertoires in COVID-19. Sequencing used immunoSEQ multiplex PCR; TCRdb keeps in-frame clones, though not all of them. Of tens of thousands of clones listed, approximately 80% are singletons. The specimen sequenced was peripheral blood. These TCRs come from a man older than 75 with active or convalescent COVID-19.

The rearrangement links TRBV11-2 to TRBJ2-1; weak D call: TRBD2 (5 bases). V gave up 1 base and J gave up 10 bases, with 8 bases separating them. Germline lookup yields CDR1 SGHAT and CDR2 FQNNGV. The CDR3 extends over 12 amino acids. The chain's CDR3 is CASSLGTAEQFF. CDR3 nucleotides: TGTGCCAGCAGCTTAGGGACTGCCGAGCAGTTCTTC.

The chain links TRBV6-5 to TRBJ2-7, with D possibly matching TRBD1 (5 bases). V lost 7 bases, J lost 2 bases, and 15 bases lay in between. The germline gives CDR1 MNHEY, CDR2 SVGAGI. This CDR3 region has 14 residues. CDR3 loop: CASTQTDLPYEQYF. For the CDR3, the DNA is TGTGCCAGCACCCAGACAGATCTACCCTACGAGCAGTACTTC.

The chain carries TRBV7-9 and TRBJ2-7; the match to TRBD2 covers 9 bases. This CDR3 region has 15 residues. From germline, CDR1 is SEHNR and CDR2 FQNEAQ (reference sequence). V shed 3 bases, J shed 6 bases, and the junction held 9 bases outside the gene matches. The CDR3 region is CASSFSGLAGSEQYF. Here the CDR3 DNA reads TGTGCCAGCAGCTTCAGTGGGCTAGCGGGAAGCGAGCAGTACTTC.

The chain recombines TRBV19 with TRBJ1-5; D may be TRBD1 (5 bases). Trimming removed 5 bases at V and 5 bases at J, with 25 bases between. The V gene's germline CDR1 is LNHDA and CDR2 SQIVND (reference sequence). The CDR3 runs 18 residues. CDR3 sequence reads: CASSESGRGRAADQPQHF. The CDR3 coding sequence is TGTGCCAGTAGTGAGTCAGGGCGGGGTAGAGCGGCGGATCAGCCCCAGCATTTT.

The chain carries TRBV3-1 (or the pseudogene TRBV3-2) and TRBJ2-7; 7 nucleotides align to TRBD1. The junction had 7 bases not matched to a gene; V was cut back by 7 bases and J by 4 bases. Germline V lookup: CDR1 LGHDT, CDR2 YNNKEL (reference sequence). The CDR3 sequence is 13 residues long. The CDR3 bases are TGTGCCAGCAACCCGGGACAGCCATACGAGCAGTACTTC. Its translation is CASNPGQPYEQYF.

The rearrangement joins TRBV10-3 to TRBJ1-2; tentatively, D is TRBD1 (6 bases). Looked up from germline, CDR1 is ENHRY and CDR2 is SYGVKD. V dropped 2 bases and J dropped 6 bases, with 13 bases sitting between them. The CDR3 loop spans 14 amino acids. The CDR3 coding sequence is TGTGCCATCAGTGAGAACCCTCGGACAGATGGCTACACCTTC. It specifies CAISENPRTDGYTF.

The chain joins TRBV6-2 or TRBV6-3 to TRBJ1-5; D not resolved. Trimming shortened V by 2 bases and J by 6 bases, and 8 bases separated the two germline ends. CDR1 and CDR2 (germline): MNHEY, SVGEGT. This CDR3 contains 13 residues. CDR3 in amino acids: CASSYVGGQPQHF. Here the CDR3 DNA reads TGTGCCAGCAGTTACGTGGGAGGTCAGCCCCAGCATTTT.

The rearrangement links TRBV19 to TRBJ1-5; D might be TRBD1 (6 bases). The germline V gene encodes CDR1 LNHDA and CDR2 SQIVND (reference sequence). Trimming cost V 3 bases and J 3 bases, with 12 bases left between them. The CDR3 loop spans 15 amino acids. CDR3: CASSMGTINNQPQHF. The CDR3 nucleotides read TGTGCCAGTAGTATGGGGACAATTAACAATCAGCCCCAGCATTTT.

The CDR3 DNA reads TGCAGTGCTATTGAGCGCTTGGACACTGAAGCTTTCTTT. It encodes CSAIERLDTEAFF. This chain links TRBV20-1 with TRBJ1-1; D remains ambiguous. The CDR3 covers 13 residues. Trimming left V 4 bases short and J 3 bases short, with 12 bases between. CDR1 is DFQATT, CDR2 SNEGSKA, per germline (reference sequence).

This sequence joins TRBV11-2 and TRBJ2-7; D is perhaps TRBD1 (6 bases). The V end was cut by 4 bases, the J end by 6 bases, with 13 bases between. The CDR3 sequence is 13 residues long. Germline V lookup: CDR1 SGHAT, CDR2 FQNNGV. CDR3 in DNA: TGTGCCAGCAGCTCTCAACAGGGCTCCGAGCAGTACTTC. It translates to CASSSQQGSEQYF.

The rearrangement uses TRBV25-1 and TRBJ2-3, with a possible D match to TRBD1 (6 bases). Trimming took 3 bases from V and 6 from J, leaving 16 bases between them. The germline gives CDR1 MGHDK, CDR2 SYGVNS. CDR3 length equals 15 residues. The CDR3 coding sequence is TGTGCCAGCAGTGATAACAGGGTCTCGTCCGATACGCAGTATTTT. This translates into CASSDNRVSSDTQYF.

The V call is TRBV5-4, the J call TRBJ2-2; perhaps TRBD2 as D (7 bases). The V gene lost 1 base and the J gene lost 2 bases, with 12 bases spanning the gap. This CDR3 has 16 amino acids. Germline assignment: CDR1 SGHNT and CDR2 YYREEE (reference sequence). The CDR3 region has the DNA TGTGCCAGCAGCTTGCCGGGGGGCGGAAACACCGGGGAGCTGTTTTTT. Amino acids: CASSLPGGGNTGELFF.

The chain joins TRBV6-5 to TRBJ1-1; D gene uncertain. CDR1 and CDR2 (germline): MNHEY, SVGAGI. This CDR3 has 15 amino acids. Trimming cost V 5 bases and J 0 bases, with 13 bases left between them. CDR3 residues: CASSRARGLNTEAFF. The DNA of the CDR3 is TGTGCCAGCAGTCGAGCAAGAGGATTGAACACTGAAGCTTTCTTT.

This chain joins TRBV12-3 or TRBV12-4 and TRBJ1-3, with D unclear. Trimming stripped 3 bases from V and 2 bases from J, with 5 bases between. The CDR3 spans 13 residues. CDR3 sequence: CASSFSAGNTIYF. As DNA, the CDR3 is TGTGCCAGCAGTTTCTCAGCTGGAAACACCATATATTTT.

The chain carries TRBV15 and TRBJ2-2, with 8 nucleotides matching TRBD1. CDR1 and CDR2 (germline): LNHNV, YYDKDF (reference sequence). V was pared by 2 bases and J by 4 bases, with 6 bases of the junction left unmatched. This CDR3 contains 16 residues. CDR3 sequence (DNA): TGTGCCACCAGCAGAAACCGGGACAGGAGCACCGGGGAGCTGTTTTTT. Its protein is CATSRNRDRSTGELFF.